The present T cell receptor beta chain was sequenced within a study of blood T cell repertoires in COVID-19. For the study at large: Samples representing acute and convalescent COVID-19 were sourced from the United States, Italy and Spain.

The assay was immunoSEQ multiplex PCR, and TCRdb's table has in-frame clones only and misses some. Found here are about 69,000 clones, around 79% of them singletons; the top ten hold 16%. The receptor was isolated from a man aged 60 to 75 with acute or convalescent COVID-19. The sequenced sample consisted of peripheral blood.

CDR3 in amino acids: CASSLGEGLSSYNEQFF. For the CDR3, the DNA is TGTGCCAGCAGCTTAGGGGAGGGGCTAAGCTCCTACAATGAGCAGTTCTTC. The rearrangement links TRBV7-9 to TRBJ2-1; TRBD2 matches 7 bases. The ends lost 1 base at V and 0 bases at J; junction bases unmatched: 6. CDR3 length: 17 amino acids. Germline V CDR1 and CDR2: SEHNR, FQNEAQ (reference sequence).